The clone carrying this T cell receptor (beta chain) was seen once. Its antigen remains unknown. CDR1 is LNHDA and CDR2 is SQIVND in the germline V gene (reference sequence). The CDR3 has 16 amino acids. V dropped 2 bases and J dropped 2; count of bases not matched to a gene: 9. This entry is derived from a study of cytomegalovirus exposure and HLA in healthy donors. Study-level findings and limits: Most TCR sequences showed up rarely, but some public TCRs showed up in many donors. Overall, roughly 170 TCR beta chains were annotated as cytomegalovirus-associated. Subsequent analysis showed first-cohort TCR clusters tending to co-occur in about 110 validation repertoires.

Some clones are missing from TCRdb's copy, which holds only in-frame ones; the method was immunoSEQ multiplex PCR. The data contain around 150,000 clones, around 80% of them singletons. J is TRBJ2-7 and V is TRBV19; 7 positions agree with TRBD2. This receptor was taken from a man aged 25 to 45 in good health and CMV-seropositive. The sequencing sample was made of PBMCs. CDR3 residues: CASSILGGLVPYEQYF. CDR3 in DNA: TGTGCCAGTAGTATACTGGGAGGGCTCGTTCCCTACGAGCAGTACTTC.